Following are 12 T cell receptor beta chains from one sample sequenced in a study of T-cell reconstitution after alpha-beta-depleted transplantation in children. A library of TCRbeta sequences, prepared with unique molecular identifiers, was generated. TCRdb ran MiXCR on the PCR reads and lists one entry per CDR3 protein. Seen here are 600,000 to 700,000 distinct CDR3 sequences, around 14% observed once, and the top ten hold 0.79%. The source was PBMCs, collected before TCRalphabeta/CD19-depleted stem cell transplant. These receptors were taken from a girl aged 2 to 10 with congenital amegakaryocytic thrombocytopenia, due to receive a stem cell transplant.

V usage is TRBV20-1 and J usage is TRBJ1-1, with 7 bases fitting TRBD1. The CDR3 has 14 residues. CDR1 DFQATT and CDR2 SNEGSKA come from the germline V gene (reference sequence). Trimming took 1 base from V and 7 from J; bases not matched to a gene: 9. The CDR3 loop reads CSARVGQALFEAFF. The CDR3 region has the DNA TGCAGTGCTAGAGTTGGACAGGCGCTATTTGAAGCTTTCTTT.

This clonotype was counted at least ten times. The CDR3 DNA reads as TGCAGTGCTAGAGGTGGGGTCTCTGGAAACACCATATATTTT. Its translation: CSARGGVSGNTIYF. The genes are TRBV20-1 and TRBJ1-3; D is unresolved. The CDR3 is 14 amino acids. Germline V gene lookup returns CDR1 DFQATT and CDR2 SNEGSKA (reference sequence). V lost 1 base to trimming and J lost 0 bases, with 7 bases between them.

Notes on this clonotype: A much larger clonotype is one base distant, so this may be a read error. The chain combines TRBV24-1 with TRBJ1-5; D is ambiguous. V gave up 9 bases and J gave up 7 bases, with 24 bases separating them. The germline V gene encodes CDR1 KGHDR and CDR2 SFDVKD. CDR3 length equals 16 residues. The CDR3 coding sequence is TGTGCCACCGGTGTCCTCCTTGGTGGGAGGAACCAGCCCCAGCATTTT. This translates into CATGVLLGGRNQPQHF.

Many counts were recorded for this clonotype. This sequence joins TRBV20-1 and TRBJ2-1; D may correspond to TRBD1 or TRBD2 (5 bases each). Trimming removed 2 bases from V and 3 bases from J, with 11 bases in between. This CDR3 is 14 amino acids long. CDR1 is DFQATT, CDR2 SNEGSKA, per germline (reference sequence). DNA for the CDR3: TGCAGTGCTAGACTGTGGGACGGCTACAATGAGCAGTTCTTC. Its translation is CSARLWDGYNEQFF.

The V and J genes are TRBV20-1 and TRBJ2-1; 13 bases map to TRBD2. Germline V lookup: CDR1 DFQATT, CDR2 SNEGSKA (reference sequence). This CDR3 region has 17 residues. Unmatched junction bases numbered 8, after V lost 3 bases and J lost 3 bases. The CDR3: CSASPGLAGAYYNEQFF. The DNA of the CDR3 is TGCAGTGCTAGCCCCGGACTAGCGGGAGCGTACTACAATGAGCAGTTCTTC.

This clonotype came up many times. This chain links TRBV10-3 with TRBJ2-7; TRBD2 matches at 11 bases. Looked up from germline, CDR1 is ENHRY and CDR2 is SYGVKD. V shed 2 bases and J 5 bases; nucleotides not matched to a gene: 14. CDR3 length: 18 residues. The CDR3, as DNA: TGTGCCATCAGTGAGCGGAACTTACTAGCGGGAGTCGTCCACGAGCAGTACTTC. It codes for CAISERNLLAGVVHEQYF.

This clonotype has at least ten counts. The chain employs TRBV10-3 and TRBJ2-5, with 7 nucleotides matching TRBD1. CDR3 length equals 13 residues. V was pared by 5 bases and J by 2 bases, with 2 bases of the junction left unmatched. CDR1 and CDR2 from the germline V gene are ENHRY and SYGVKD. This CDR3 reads CAISPTGQETQYF. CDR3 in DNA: TGTGCCATCAGTCCGACAGGGCAAGAGACCCAGTACTTC.

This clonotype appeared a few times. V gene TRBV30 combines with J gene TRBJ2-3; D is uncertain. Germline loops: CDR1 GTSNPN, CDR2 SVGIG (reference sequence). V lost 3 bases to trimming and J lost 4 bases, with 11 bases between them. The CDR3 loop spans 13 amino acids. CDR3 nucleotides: TGTGCCTGGAGCAAGATTCGCGCAGATACGCAGTATTTT. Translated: CAWSKIRADTQYF. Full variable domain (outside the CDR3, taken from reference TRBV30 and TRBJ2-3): SQTIHQWPATLVQPVGSPLSLECTVEGTSNPNLYWYRQAAGRGLQLLFYSVGIGQISSEVPQNLSASRPQDRQFILSSKKLLLSDSGFYLCAWSKIRADTQYFGPGTRLTVL.

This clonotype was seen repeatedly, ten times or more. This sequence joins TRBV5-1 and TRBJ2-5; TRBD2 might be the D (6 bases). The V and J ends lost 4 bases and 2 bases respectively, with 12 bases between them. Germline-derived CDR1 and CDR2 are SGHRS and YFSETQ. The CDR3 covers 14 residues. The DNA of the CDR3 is TGCGCCAGCAGCGGGGGGACCGTGCAAGAGACCCAGTACTTC. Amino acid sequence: CASSGGTVQETQYF.

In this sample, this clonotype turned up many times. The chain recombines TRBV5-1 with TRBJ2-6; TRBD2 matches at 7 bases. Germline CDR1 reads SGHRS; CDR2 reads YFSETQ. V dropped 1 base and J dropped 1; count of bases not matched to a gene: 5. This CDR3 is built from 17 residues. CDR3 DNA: TGCGCCAGCAGCTTGCAGGGAGGGTTGTCTGGGGCCAACGTCCTGACTTTC. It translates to CASSLQGGLSGANVLTF.

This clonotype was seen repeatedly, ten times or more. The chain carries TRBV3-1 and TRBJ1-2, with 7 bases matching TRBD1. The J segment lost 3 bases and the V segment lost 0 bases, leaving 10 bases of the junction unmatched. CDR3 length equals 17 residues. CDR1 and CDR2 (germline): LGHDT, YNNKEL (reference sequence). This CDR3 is CASSQDLRPGGDYGYTF. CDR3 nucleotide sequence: TGTGCCAGCAGCCAAGATCTGAGGCCAGGGGGTGACTATGGCTACACCTTC.

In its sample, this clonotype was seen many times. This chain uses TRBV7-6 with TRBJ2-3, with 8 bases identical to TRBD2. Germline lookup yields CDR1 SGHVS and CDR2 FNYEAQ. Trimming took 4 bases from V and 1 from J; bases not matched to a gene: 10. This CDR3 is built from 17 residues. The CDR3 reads CASSSSPAGGRTDTQYF. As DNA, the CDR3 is TGTGCCAGCAGCTCTTCGCCGGCGGGAGGACGCACAGATACGCAGTATTTT.